These 4 T cell receptor beta chains share one sample of origin, sequenced in a study of cytomegalovirus exposure and HLA in healthy donors. Both 60 Vbeta primers and 13 Jbeta primers went into the PCR. Method: immunoSEQ multiplex PCR; TCRdb's copy keeps in-frame clones and lacks some. The sample holds roughly 220,000 clones. The sequencing sample was made of PBMCs. All receptors derive from a girl aged 2-10 years in good health and CMV-seropositive.

V usage is TRBV9 and J usage is TRBJ2-4; 7 bases are a match to TRBD2. The junction had 11 bases not matched to a gene; V was cut back by 2 bases and J by 9 bases. CDR1 and CDR2 from the germline V gene are SGDLS and YYNGEE. The CDR3 consists of 15 residues. CDR3 coding DNA: TGTGCCAGCAGCGTGGGCGGGAGTAAGGAGGGCATTCAGTACTTC. Translating it yields CASSVGGSKEGIQYF.

The J gene is TRBJ2-5, the V gene TRBV28, with TRBD2 as a possible D gene (8 bases). Per germline, CDR1 MDHEN and CDR2 SYDVKM. V lost 8 bases and J 5 bases, leaving 24 bases between the germline ends. The CDR3 contains 16 residues. The CDR3 protein is CASWAGGAGVGETQYF. The DNA of the CDR3 is TGTGCCAGCTGGGCAGGGGGAGCGGGAGTTGGGGAGACCCAGTACTTC. The variable domain in full, completed from reference TRBV28 and TRBJ2-5, reads DVKVTQSSRYLVKRTGEKVFLECVQDMDHENMFWYRQDPGLGLRLIYFSYDVKMKEKGDIPEGYSVSREKKERFSLILESASTNQTSMYLCASWAGGAGVGETQYFGPGTRLLVL.

This rearrangement joins TRBV5-1 to TRBJ1-2; tentative D call: TRBD1 (6 bases). Germline V gene sequence: CDR1 SGHRS, CDR2 YFSETQ. This CDR3 is built from 14 residues. Trimming left V 6 bases short and J 6 bases short, with 18 bases between. In nucleotides, the CDR3 is TGCGCCAGCACCCCGGGGGGGCTTGGCGATGGCTACACCTTC. Translating gives CASTPGGLGDGYTF.

The genes are TRBV11-2 and TRBJ2-1, with 7 bases fitting TRBD2. Trimming took 5 bases from V and 0 from J; bases not matched to a gene: 7. This CDR3 has 16 residues. Germline loops: CDR1 SGHAT, CDR2 FQNNGV. CDR3: CASSQRAGSSYNEQFF. As DNA, the CDR3 is TGTGCCAGCAGCCAAAGAGCGGGGAGCTCCTACAATGAGCAGTTCTTC.